This T cell receptor (beta chain) was sequenced during a study of Graves' ophthalmopathy and Graves' hyperthyroidism. The CDR3 extends over 16 amino acids. The germline gives CDR1 ENHRY, CDR2 SYGVKD. Orbital computed tomography, thyroid ultrasound, TRAb, serum thyroxine and clinical symptoms formed the basis of diagnosis. TCR beta CDR3 regions were amplified from RNA transcripts. The authors performed first-round RT-PCR with HTBI primers and then a second-round multiplex PCR. TCRdb called the multiplex PCR reads again in MiXCR, with one record for every CDR3 protein. The data hold about 740,000 distinct CDR3 sequences, with 35% to 50% observed a single time. Worth noting for this clonotype: Germline and junction disagree at one end, which may indicate a read error.

This TCR derives from an adult man with Graves' ophthalmopathy. The sample comprised peripheral blood. This chain uses TRBV10-3 with TRBJ1-5; TRBD1 is a possible D gene (5 bases). This chain's CDR3 is CASSEVRGSGNQPQHF. DNA for the CDR3: TGTGCCAGCAGTGAAGTGCGGGGCTCTGGCAATCAGCCCCAGCATTTT.